Below are 2 T cell receptor beta chains sequenced from a single sample in a study of chronic HIV infection and antiretroviral therapy. TCRdb re-called the 5' RACE reads with MiXCR, one entry per CDR3 protein. Found here are 45,000 to 55,000 distinct CDR3 sequences, about a fifth of them singletons; the top ten hold 2.8%. Specimen: peripheral blood. The receptors were gathered from an adult who had HIV and had not received antiretroviral therapy, or was an uninfected healthy control (not recorded which).

The chain recombines TRBV10-3 with TRBJ2-7; D is unclear. Per germline, CDR1 ENHRY and CDR2 SYGVKD. The CDR3 is made up of 13 amino acids. V was cut by 0 bases and J by 7 bases, with 10 bases left in between. CDR3 sequence: CAISESVSGEQYF. CDR3 DNA sequence: TGTGCCATCAGTGAGTCGGTCTCGGGTGAGCAGTACTTC.

In this sample, this clonotype turned up a few times. The chain employs TRBV27 and TRBJ2-7; TRBD1 matches at 8 bases. The CDR3 extends over 15 amino acids. Germline V gives CDR1 MNHEY, CDR2 SMNVEV (reference sequence). The ends lost 3 bases at V and 4 bases at J; junction bases unmatched: 8. The CDR3 bases are TGTGCCAGCAGTTTTGGACAGGGTGAAGCTTACGAGCAGTACTTC. This encodes CASSFGQGEAYEQYF.